The source of this T cell receptor beta chain is a study of blood T cell repertoires in COVID-19 (dated by TCRdb to 2020 to 2022). About the investigation overall: Collaborator samples came from the United States, Italy and Spain and covered acute and convalescent phases of COVID-19. The material from the prospective study consisted of cDNA or gDNA derived from T cells, B-cell-depleted T cells, or PBMCs. The dataset comprised deeply sampled blood TCRbeta repertoires from subjects exposed to, actively infected with, or recovered from COVID-19. The repertoires were released in a freely available public database meant as a resource for research on the immune response to SARS-CoV-2. Samples came from the ongoing ImmuneRACE study (first 160 participants) plus 1,254 subjects from 6 global collaborators. The sample metadata nearly always contained a de-identified subject ID, COVID-19 status, age in years and sex. Where HLA class I and class II types were available, the types were taken from metadata supplied by the sample provider, not from assay-based typing.

A remark on this clone: Its binding antigen is unknown. Base quality data are lacking; no much larger clone is found one base away.

TCRbeta CDR3 regions were amplified from genomic DNA by means of the immunoSEQ Assay, a bias-controlled multiplex PCR. Processing in the source paper ran as follows. Nucleated cell counts per sample were estimated from amplification of reference gene primers within the assay. To quantify the absolute abundance of each unique TCRbeta CDR3 rearrangement, sequence reads were collapsed and filtered. For each sample, productive Simpson clonality was calculated by taking the square root of Simpson's diversity index across productive rearrangements. This immuneACCESS table, as held by TCRdb, lists in-frame sequences with V and J called but not all clones. Of the missing ones, under half trace to an unresolved V gene in checked studies; the others have no known cause. V and J calls and clone size come straight from that table; D and trimming were deduced from the DNA. Across this sample there are around 330,000 clones, with 80% to 90% seen only once. Clones ranked in the top ten supply about 8.9% of the sample.

Study-wide conclusions, independent of this receptor: How much clinical and demographic metadata was included differed by source and by participant, and the metadata was provided uncurated.

Participants in the prospective study were aged 18 to 89 years, lived in 20 to 30 United States geographic areas, and enrolled through a virtual design. Cohort assignment in the prospective study relied on participant-reported clinical history from a screening survey and a study questionnaire. Recovered participants in ImmuneRACE Cohort 3 were defined as having two consecutive negative NP/OP PCR tests, clearance from a healthcare professional, or resolution of symptoms. Mobile phlebotomists in the prospective study collected whole blood, serum and a nasopharyngeal or oropharyngeal swab from every participant. Prospective study participants could optionally give additional blood draws and questionnaires over an approximately 2-month period. Before DNA extraction, blood samples from the prospective study were shipped at room temperature or frozen. There are 15 amino acids in the CDR3, from cysteine to phenylalanine inclusive. Kept here is only the CDR3 DNA, which spans 45 bases and is read in frame from base 1. The germline V gene specifies SGHTA as CDR1 and FQGNSA as CDR2. V loses 2 bases of germline sequence and J loses 3 bases, and the interval between the two ends is 10 bases.

This clonotype was obtained from a woman aged 18-29 years who had recovered from COVID-19. The specimen was PBMCs or T cells enriched from blood (not recorded which). The chain links TRBV7-2 with TRBJ2-2; matching of 6 bases hints at TRBD1 as the D gene. The CDR3 is CASSLQGGDTGELFF. The base sequence is TGTGCCAGCAGCTTACAAGGGGGAGACACCGGGGAGCTGTTTTTT.